The following is a TCR beta chain sequence with its context. Its antigen remains unidentified. It has no much larger one-base neighbor in the sample; base qualities were not kept. The germline V gene (reference sequence) specifies LNHDA as CDR1 and SQIVND as CDR2. V is clipped by 8 bases and J by 4 bases, and the sequence between their germline boundaries is 26 bases long. From the cysteine through the phenylalanine, the CDR3 covers 17 amino acids. CDR3 DNA only is kept here, 51 bases in frame from base 1. This record belongs to a study of cytotoxic CD8 clonotypes in ibrutinib-treated CLL (dated by TCRdb to the early 2020s). Regarding the study in general: The cohort was composed of under 12 relapsed/refractory and about 15 treatment-naive patients; IGHV unmutated status was identified in about 17 patients. Responses were partial in 24 patients and complete in 2; after median around 65 months follow-up, about 14 stayed in remission and around 12 progressed. The response samples were drawn at a median of roughly eleven months into treatment, with a range of roughly 6 to 40 months. Samples averaged roughly 280,000 productive templates and 90,000 to 95,000 productive rearrangements. Of the 85 to 90 participants in the trial, about two dozen had longitudinal samples available. Cryopreserved peripheral blood mononuclear cells were collected before treatment, at response, and at either disease progression or sustained remission. Every sample from remission and from progressive disease was obtained while the patients were still on ibrutinib.

A MiSeq instrument was used for deep resolution sequencing, which targeted depths ranging from 1 in 1 million up to 1 in 200,000 T cells, with coverage averaging 10x for each clonotype. TCR beta libraries were generated with the immunoSEQ hsTCRB Kit. Per the original workflow: ImmunoSEQ Data Assistant and ImmunoSEQ Analyzer were used for data analysis, and V, D and J genes were assigned according to IMGT definitions. Clonality was computed as one minus normalized Shannon entropy of productive rearrangement frequencies, ranging from 0 to 1. Only overrepresented clonotypes making up at least 0.05% of the repertoire of each patient were included in the public clonotype analysis. Approximately 14 age-matched healthy donor repertoires from immuneACCESS were used as controls for clonality. The source is immuneACCESS, and TCRdb retained only in-frame sequences with V and J called. Part of the clones is not carried over; for the studies checked, unresolved V genes explain less than half of this, and the remainder is unexplained. V and J calls and clone size are those listed in that table; D and trimming were worked out from the DNA. The sample has fewer than 200,000 clones on record, more than 80% of them singletons. 4.6% of the sample lies in the top ten.

What the time point label conveys for this sample: around 25 months on ibrutinib. For TCR beta library preparation, about 2.1 micrograms of genomic DNA were extracted from the cryopreserved PBMCs. Longitudinal blood samples from CLL patients on ibrutinib monotherapy underwent high-throughput TCR beta sequencing. The patients took part in an open-label, single-center phase 2 trial of ibrutinib monotherapy. General study outcomes and caveats: Lymph node repertoires were not examined, and the timing of sampling was not matched between patients in sustained remission and those whose disease progressed. Clonality rose at ibrutinib response, remained stable during sustained remission, and dropped back toward baseline at progression. Baseline clonality exceeded that of age-matched healthy donors and correlated strongly with circulating CD8+ T-cell counts. Public clonotypes were rare and either shrank or stayed stable during treatment, and the rise in clonality at ibrutinib response reflected expansion of private clonotypes.

The sequence derives from a human donor with chronic lymphocytic leukemia. The sample here was PBMCs, taken after 24 months of ibrutinib treatment. The receptor chain draws on TRBV19 and TRBJ1-2; TRBD1 is perhaps the D gene, given 5 matching bases. The DNA is as follows: TGTGCCAGTGGTCGCGGGGGGAACCCAAGGGTGGGCTATGGCTACACCTTC. Its protein product is CASGRGGNPRVGYGYTF.